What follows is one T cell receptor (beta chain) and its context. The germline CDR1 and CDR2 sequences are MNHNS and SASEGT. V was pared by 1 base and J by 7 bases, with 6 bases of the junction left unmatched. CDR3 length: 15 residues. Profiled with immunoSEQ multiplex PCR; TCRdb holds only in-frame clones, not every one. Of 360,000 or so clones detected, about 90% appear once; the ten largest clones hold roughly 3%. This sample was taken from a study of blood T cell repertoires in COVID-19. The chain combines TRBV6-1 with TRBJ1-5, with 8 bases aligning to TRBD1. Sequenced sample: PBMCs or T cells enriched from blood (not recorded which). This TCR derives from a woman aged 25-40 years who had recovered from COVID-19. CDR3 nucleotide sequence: TGTGCCAGCAGTGAAGATAGGACAGGGATCCAGCCCCAGCATTTT. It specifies CASSEDRTGIQPQHF.